The clone carrying this T cell receptor beta chain was seen a few times. Its matching antigen is unknown. The sample originates from a study of T-cell memory formation after mild COVID-19. Study-wide context: Across donors, TCR clusters were largely donor specific. Whole-study findings and limits: Researchers report contracting CD4+ clones mostly in CM and EM, with CD8+ clones in EMRA.

5'RACE, which relied on constant-segment primers, yielded TCR alpha and TCR beta cDNA libraries carrying sample barcodes and UMIs. Each CDR3 protein gets one entry after TCRdb re-called the 5' RACE reads with MiXCR. The table shows 85,000 to 130,000 distinct CDR3 sequences, with roughly 12% occurring only once. The CDR3 contains 16 residues. V shed 2 bases and J shed 4 bases, with 14 bases lying between them. Germline V gene data show CDR1 as KGHDR and CDR2 as SFDVKD. The TCR comes from an adult woman who had mild COVID-19 (a few samples of this study predate the infection). Cell type and time point are not known. The sequenced sample consisted of PBMCs or a T cell subset sorted from them (not recorded which). This rearrangement joins TRBV24-1 to TRBJ2-1; tentative D call: TRBD2 (6 bases). The CDR3 reads CATSDSRDSPYNEQFF. DNA for the CDR3: TGTGCCACCAGTGATTCTCGGGACTCCCCATACAATGAGCAGTTCTTC.